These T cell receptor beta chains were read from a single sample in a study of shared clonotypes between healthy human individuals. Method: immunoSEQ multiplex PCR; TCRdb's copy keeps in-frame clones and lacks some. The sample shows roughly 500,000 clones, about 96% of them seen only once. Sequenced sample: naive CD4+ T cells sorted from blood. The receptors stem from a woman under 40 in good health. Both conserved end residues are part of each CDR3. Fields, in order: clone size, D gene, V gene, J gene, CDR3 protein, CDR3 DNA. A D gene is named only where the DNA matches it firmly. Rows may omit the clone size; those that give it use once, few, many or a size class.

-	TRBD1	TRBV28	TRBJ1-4	CASSSGSSTGRGEKLFF	TGTGCCAGCAGTTCCGGATCCTCGACAGGGAGAGGGGAAAAACTGTTTTTT
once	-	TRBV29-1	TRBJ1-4	CSVAALVVDNEKLFF	TGCAGCGTTGCCGCTCTGGTTGTCGATAATGAAAAACTGTTTTTT
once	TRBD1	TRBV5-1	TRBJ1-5	CASSPGQGEQPQHF	TGCGCCAGCAGCCCGGGACAGGGAGAACAGCCCCAGCATTTT
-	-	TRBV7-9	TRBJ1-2	CASSLVEAPNYGYTF	TGTGCCAGCAGCTTAGTGGAGGCACCTAACTATGGCTACACCTTC
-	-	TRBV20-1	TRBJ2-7	CSARRDPHSHF	TGCAGTGCTCGACGGGACCCCCATTCTCACTTC
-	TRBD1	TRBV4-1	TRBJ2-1	CASSPGQVLRNEQFF	TGCGCCAGCAGCCCGGGACAGGTCCTCCGCAATGAGCAGTTCTTC
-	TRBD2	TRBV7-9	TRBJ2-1	CASRRDLAGGLPQYNEQFF	TGTGCCAGCAGACGCGACCTAGCGGGGGGTCTCCCGCAGTACAATGAGCAGTTCTTC
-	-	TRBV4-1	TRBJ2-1	CASSRELVQFF	TGCGCCAGCAGCCGCGAGTTGGTGCAGTTCTTC
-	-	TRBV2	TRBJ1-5	CASSEADPEAQPQHF	TGTGCCAGCAGTGAAGCTGACCCGGAGGCCCAGCCCCAGCATTTT
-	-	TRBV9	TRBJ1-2	CASSVGGGYGYTF	TGTGCCAGCAGCGTAGGGGGCGGGTATGGCTACACCTTC
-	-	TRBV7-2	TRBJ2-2	CASSLGLVTGELFF	TGTGCCAGCAGCTTAGGTCTCGTCACCGGGGAGCTGTTTTTT
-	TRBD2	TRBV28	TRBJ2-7	CASSLYAPLRGYEQYF	TGTGCCAGCAGTTTATATGCCCCGTTGCGGGGGTACGAGCAGTACTTC
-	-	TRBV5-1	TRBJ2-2	CASSLVGPRTGELFF	TGCGCCAGCAGCTTGGTCGGACCCCGAACCGGGGAGCTGTTTTTT
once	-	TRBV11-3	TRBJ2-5	CASSLTAGGTQYF	TGTGCCAGCAGCTTAACCGCAGGTGGGACCCAGTACTTC
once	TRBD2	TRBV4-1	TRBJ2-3	CASSQQLAGHPGRTDTQYF	TGCGCCAGCAGCCAACAACTAGCGGGTCATCCTGGTCGCACAGATACGCAGTATTTT
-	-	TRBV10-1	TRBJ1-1	CASSDGAGNAEAFF	TGCGCCAGCAGTGATGGGGCGGGTAACGCTGAAGCTTTCTTT
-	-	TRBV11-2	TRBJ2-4	CASSPTPQGANIQYF	TGTGCCAGCAGCCCAACCCCCCAGGGTGCAAACATTCAGTACTTC